This entry lists 13 T cell receptor beta chains sequenced from one sample in a study of T cells in women clearing cervical HPV infection. Some clones are missing from TCRdb's copy, which holds only in-frame ones; the method was immunoSEQ multiplex PCR. The repertoire table contains tens of thousands of clones. Input material: blood buffy coat. The receptors were gathered from a woman aged 18 to 75 with a cervical HPV16 infection that either progressed to CIN3+ or cleared (not recorded which).

Of note for this clone: The missing CDR3 end, 3 residues past where the read stops, is filled in from the germline J gene. The chain combines TRBV28 with TRBJ1-5; 8 bases match TRBD1. V was pared by 6 bases and J by 6 bases, with 7 bases of the junction left unmatched. The CDR3 sequence is 14 residues long. Germline V gives CDR1 MDHEN, CDR2 SYDVKM. The part of the CDR3 DNA that was read is TGTGCCAGCAGGTCAGGGGGCGGTATTCAGCCC. Its translation is CASRSGGGIQP. The whole CDR3 region reads CASRSGGGIQPQHF.

As concerns this clone: The CDR3 is cut off 3 residues early in the read; its end comes from the germline J gene. The chain is built from TRBV29-1 and TRBJ2-5; TRBD1 matches 7 bases. CDR3 length: 14 amino acids. Germline-derived CDR1 and CDR2 are SQVTM and ANQGSEA. V was clipped by 4 bases and J by 3 bases; unmatched bases: 8. The covered CDR3 bases are TGCAGCGTTGGGCGGACAGGCCGAAAAGAGACC. Translated, it gives CSVGRTGRKET. The entire CDR3 reads CSVGRTGRKETQYF. Combining the CDR3 with reference TRBV29-1 and TRBJ2-5 gives the whole variable domain SAVISQKPSRDICQRGTSLTIQCQVDSQVTMMFWYRQQPGQSLTLIATANQGSEATYESGFVIDKFPISRPNLTFSTLTVSNMSPEDSSIYLCSVGRTGRKETQYFGPGTRLLVL.

CDR3 in amino acids: CASSLQEGSMAQYF. The covered CDR3 bases are TGTGCCAGCAGTCTCCAGGAGGGGTCGATGGCG. This chain connects TRBV6-2 or TRBV6-3 to TRBJ2-3; possibly TRBD2 for D (6 bases). The CDR3 is cut off 3 residues early in the read; its end comes from the germline J gene. The length of the CDR3 is 14 residues. Germline V gives CDR1 MNHEY, CDR2 SVGEGT.

As to this clone: The DNA ends 3 residues before the CDR3 does, and the rest of the CDR3 is filled in from the germline J gene. V gene TRBV30 combines with J gene TRBJ2-7, with D unresolved. CDR3 size: 12 residues. Trimming took off 0 bases at V and 6 bases at J, with 9 bases between the two ends. CDR1 is GTSNPN and CDR2 is SVGIG in the germline V gene (reference sequence). The CDR3 sequence: CAWSVVASEQYF. CDR3 DNA, as far as it was read: TGTGCCTGGAGTGTCGTGGCTTCCGAG.

As concerns this clone: Read sequence stops 3 residues before the CDR3 end, and the germline J gene provides the missing end. The chain carries TRBV20-1 and TRBJ2-3; D gene unclear. V gave up 2 bases and J gave up 2 bases, with 11 bases separating them. The CDR3 runs to 14 residues. Germline loops: CDR1 DFQATT, CDR2 SNEGSKA (reference sequence). Partial CDR3 DNA: TGCAGTGCTAGACCCCCCAGGATCACAGATACG. Amino acids: CSARPPRITDT. The entire CDR3 protein is CSARPPRITDTQYF.

The sequenced CDR3 bases are TGCAGTGCTGCGAGGGGTTTGGCGGGACTATACCAAGAGACC. This encodes CSAARGLAGLYQET. The full CDR3 sequence reads CSAARGLAGLYQETQYF. This chain joins TRBV20-1 and TRBJ2-5; TRBD2 agrees at 7 bases. The read stops 3 residues short of the end of the CDR3; the missing end is completed from the germline J gene. The CDR3 is 17 amino acids. In germline, CDR1 is DFQATT, CDR2 SNEGSKA (reference sequence). With V trimmed by 5 bases and J by 0 bases, 15 bases remained unmatched.

On this clone: The CDR3 goes on 3 residues after the read ends, and that part is filled in from the germline J gene. The chain joins TRBV10-3 to TRBJ2-7; 11 bases agree with TRBD2. J lost 5 bases, V lost 6 bases, and 15 bases had no gene match. This CDR3 region has 17 residues. CDR1 ENHRY and CDR2 SYGVKD come from the germline V gene. The covered CDR3 bases are TGTGCCATCAGGGAATCCACTAGCGGGGGTGGTTTCAACGAG. The encoded protein is CAIRESTSGGGFNE. In full, the CDR3 reads CAIRESTSGGGFNEQYF.

As regards this clone: From the germline J gene comes the end of the CDR3, since the read stops 3 residues before it. The chain links TRBV6-1 to TRBJ2-5, with 7 bases identical to TRBD2. Germline lookup yields CDR1 MNHNS and CDR2 SASEGT. The CDR3 spans 14 residues. J gave up 4 bases and V 1 base, and 3 bases lay outside the gene matches. CDR3 residues: CASSEVGGGETQYF. The CDR3 bases that were read are TGTGCCAGCAGTGAAGTTGGGGGGGGAGAGACC.

Notes on this clone: From the germline J gene comes the end of the CDR3, since the read stops 3 residues before it. The V call is TRBV15, the J call TRBJ2-7; D not resolved. Germline loops: CDR1 LNHNV, CDR2 YYDKDF (reference sequence). The CDR3 extends over 12 amino acids. Trimming removed 5 bases from V and 3 bases from J, with 8 bases in between. CDR3 region: CATSLGRYEQYF. The part of the CDR3 DNA that was read is TGTGCCACCAGCCTTGGCCGCTACGAG.

Comments on this clone: The CDR3 end lies 3 residues beyond the end of the read and is filled in from the germline J gene. The chain links TRBV10-1 to TRBJ2-1; TRBD2 agrees at 9 bases. This CDR3 contains 15 residues. Losses at the gene ends were 2 bases for V and 3 bases for J; bases not matched to a gene: 2. The germline CDR1 and CDR2 sequences are WNHNN and SYGVQD (reference sequence). CDR3 DNA, as far as it was read: TGCGCCAGCAGTGAGGCGGGGGGGTTCTACAATGAG. The encoded protein is CASSEAGGFYNE. In full, the CDR3 is CASSEAGGFYNEQFF.

On this clone: With the read ending 3 residues before the CDR3 end, the germline J gene is used to fill in that end. The chain employs TRBV2 and TRBJ2-4; maybe TRBD2 (5 bases). The CDR3 is 13 amino acids. Germline V CDR1 and CDR2: SNHLY, FYNNEI. CDR3 amino acids: CASRDFDGYGQYF. The CDR3 bases that were read are TGTGCCAGCAGGGACTTTGATGGGTATGGT. Full variable domain (rest looked up from reference TRBV2 and TRBJ2-4): EPEVTQTPSHQVTQMGQEVILRCVPISNHLYFYWYRQILGQKVEFLVSFYNNEISEKSEIFDDQFSVERPDGSNFTLKIRSTKLEDSAMYFCASRDFDGYGQYFGAGTRLSVL.

The CDR3 bases that were read are TGTGCCAGCAGCTTAGACCCGGGGACTGAA. Protein: CASSLDPGTE. In full, the CDR3 reads CASSLDPGTEAFF. This chain links TRBV7-6 with TRBJ1-1; the D is unclear. The read ends 3 residues before the CDR3 terminus; that terminus is restored from the germline J gene. CDR1 and CDR2 from the germline V gene are SGHVS and FNYEAQ. V was shortened by 1 base and J by 5 bases, with 8 bases between the two germline ends. The length of the CDR3 is 13 residues.

The CDR3 spells CASSVSGGAGEQFF. CDR3 bases read: TGTGCCAGCAGTGTTAGCGGGGGGGCCGGTGAG. The chain carries TRBV2 and TRBJ2-1, with 11 bases identical to TRBD2. Read coverage stops 3 residues before the CDR3 terminus; the germline J gene supplies the remainder. Germline CDR1 and CDR2: SNHLY and FYNNEI. Losses at the gene ends were 4 bases for V and 9 bases for J; bases not matched to a gene: 5. The CDR3 length is 14 residues. The full variable domain, its missing parts supplied by reference TRBV2 and TRBJ2-1, is EPEVTQTPSHQVTQMGQEVILRCVPISNHLYFYWYRQILGQKVEFLVSFYNNEISEKSEIFDDQFSVERPDGSNFTLKIRSTKLEDSAMYFCASSVSGGAGEQFFGPGTRLTVL.